Reported below is one T cell receptor beta chain. This entry belongs to a study of T cell responses to AZD1222 COVID-19 vaccine. TCRdb keeps only in-frame clones here, not all; method: immunoSEQ multiplex PCR. The table lists roughly 110,000 clones, around 90% of them singletons, with about 5.4% in the top ten. CDR1 LNHDA and CDR2 SQIVND come from the germline V gene (reference sequence). V was cut by 4 bases and J by 4 bases, with 13 bases left in between. The CDR3 spans 14 residues. This sample comprised peripheral blood, obtained on day 0 of AZD1222 vaccination. The clonotype was recovered from an adult in good health. The gene calls are TRBV19 and TRBJ1-1, with D perhaps matching TRBD1 (5 bases). CDR3 sequence: CASSTGIRVTEAFF. The CDR3 nucleotides are TGTGCCAGTAGTACAGGGATCCGGGTCACTGAAGCTTTCTTT.